Following are 5 T cell receptor beta chains from one sample sequenced in a study of cytomegalovirus exposure and HLA in healthy donors. 13 Jbeta primers and 60 Vbeta primers were used for the PCR. The method was immunoSEQ multiplex PCR; TCRdb's version includes in-frame clones alone and lacks a portion of them. Of about 130,000 clones listed, approximately 10% are singletons. The source material was PBMCs. These receptors came from a woman in her late teens or twenties in good health and CMV-seropositive.

V and J are TRBV7-9 and TRBJ2-5, with unresolved D. In germline, CDR1 is SEHNR, CDR2 FQNEAQ (reference sequence). Trimming took off 11 bases at V and 2 bases at J, with 12 bases between the two ends. This CDR3 is 12 amino acids long. The DNA for the CDR3 is TGTGCCGGGCAAACAGAACAAGAGACCCAGTACTTC. Protein: CAGQTEQETQYF.

This chain links TRBV5-1 with TRBJ1-1, with no clear D. The V and J ends lost 2 bases and 7 bases respectively, with 15 bases between them. The CDR3 length is 14 residues. CDR1 and CDR2 from the germline V gene are SGHRS and YFSETQ. The DNA for the CDR3 is TGCGCCAGCAGCTTTGAGGATCCGACCCTTGAAGCTTTCTTT. Its protein is CASSFEDPTLEAFF.

The rearrangement links TRBV5-6 to TRBJ2-7, with 7 bases matching TRBD2. Germline trimming cut 0 bases from V and 2 bases from J; bases unmatched to any gene: 5. Germline V CDR1 and CDR2: SGHDT, YYEEEE. CDR3 length: 15 residues. CDR3 sequence: CASSLAPSGAYEQYF. The CDR3 bases are TGTGCCAGCAGCTTGGCGCCTAGCGGTGCCTACGAGCAGTACTTC.

This chain links TRBV6-1 with TRBJ2-5, with D unresolved. The assigned J gene may be wrong: the sequence end matches TRBJ2-7 better. Germline V gives CDR1 MNHNS, CDR2 SASEGT. This CDR3 spans 14 amino acids. The CDR3 sequence: CASSEMHSSYEQYF. The CDR3 DNA is TGTGCCAGCAGTGAAATGCACAGCTCCTACGAGCAGTACTTC.

V usage is TRBV28 and J usage is TRBJ2-1; TRBD2 aligns across 13 bases. Germline V CDR1 and CDR2: MDHEN, SYDVKM. This CDR3 has 17 residues. The V gene end was trimmed by 4 bases and the J gene end by 5 bases; junction bases not matched to a gene: 8. This CDR3 reads CASSSDGLAGVNNEQFF. In nucleotides, the CDR3 is TGTGCCAGCAGTTCGGATGGACTAGCGGGAGTTAACAATGAGCAGTTCTTC. Drawing the rest from reference TRBV28 and TRBJ2-1, the complete variable domain is DVKVTQSSRYLVKRTGEKVFLECVQDMDHENMFWYRQDPGLGLRLIYFSYDVKMKEKGDIPEGYSVSREKKERFSLILESASTNQTSMYLCASSSDGLAGVNNEQFFGPGTRLTVL.